The entry that follows covers one T cell receptor (beta chain) sequence. Its matching antigen is unknown. The sample comes from a study of blood T cells in healthy people across ages. Study as a whole: There was about one barcoded beta molecule captured by template switching per two T cells. Overall study results and limits: Donor CMV status, an unknown factor, possibly confounded changes in expanded clonotypes. The study found more naive CD4+ cells and higher diversity in long-lived than aged donors.

V lost 4 bases, J lost 6 bases, and 10 bases stayed unmatched. The CDR3 extends over 15 amino acids. Per the germline V gene, CDR1 is SQVTM and CDR2 is ANQGSEA. Then a second PCR, running about 6 to 11 cycles, was carried out with a sample-barcoded 5' primer and a J-beta primer mix. TCRdb passed the 5' RACE reads through MiXCR, listing each CDR3 protein once. The sample lists hundreds of thousands of distinct CDR3 sequences, 45% to 65% seen once, with over 35% in the top ten. Each individual donor underwent a draw of around 9.8 milliliters of peripheral blood. Sequences were obtained from blood. The chain carries TRBV29-1 and TRBJ2-1, with TRBD2 matching 9 bases. The clonotype was recovered from a man in his sixties in good health. As DNA, the CDR3 is TGCAGCGTTGCTGCCATAGCGGGGGTGGGCAATGAGCAGTTCTTC. Its protein product is CSVAAIAGVGNEQFF.